The TCR beta chain described here comes from a study of cytomegalovirus exposure and HLA in healthy donors. A multiplex PCR was run with 60 Vbeta primers and 13 Jbeta primers. Profiled with immunoSEQ multiplex PCR; TCRdb holds only in-frame clones, not every one. The data hold 79,000 or so clones, with under 85% observed a single time. The ends lost 8 bases at V and 5 bases at J; junction bases unmatched: 5. This CDR3 region has 14 residues. Germline-derived CDR1 and CDR2 are MNHNS and SASEGT. The chain joins TRBV6-1 to TRBJ2-2; 10 nucleotides match TRBD2. The TCR originated in a woman in her thirties or forties in good health and CMV-seropositive. Source material: PBMCs. DNA of the CDR3: TGTGCCAGCCTACAGCGGGGGGGGACCGGGGAGCTGTTTTTT. Translation gives CASLQRGGTGELFF.